The entry below describes one TCR beta chain. The data stem from a study of blood T cell repertoires in COVID-19. Study in general: COVID-19 samples from acute and convalescent phases originated in the United States, Italy and Spain. The analysed material was cDNA or gDNA that came from T cells, B-cell-depleted T cells, or PBMCs.

In the original analysis: Using reference gene primer amplification, nucleated cell counts were estimated. The table came from immunoSEQ multiplex PCR; TCRdb's copy has only in-frame clones and leaves some out. V, J and clone size derive from that table, while D and trimming were established from the DNA sequence. Of about 9,600 clones listed, approximately 90% were seen once; the top ten hold 5% to 6%. This CDR3 is built from 13 residues. V was cut by 1 base and J by 2 bases, with 6 bases left in between. Germline lookup yields CDR1 SGHDT and CDR2 YYEEEE. Sequenced sample: peripheral blood. The genes are TRBV5-6 and TRBJ2-5; D unclear. The receptor's source is a human donor in a cohort sampled during active COVID-19. The CDR3 reads CASSLYTQETQYF. CDR3 nucleotides: TGTGCCAGCAGCTTGTACACACAAGAGACCCAGTACTTC.